Following are 30 T cell receptor beta chains from one sample sequenced in a study of T-cell reconstitution after alpha-beta-depleted transplantation in children. Unique molecular identifiers were built into the TCRbeta library. One entry per CDR3 protein, called by TCRdb with MiXCR from the PCR reads. The table has around 410,000 distinct CDR3 sequences, roughly 11% seen once; the top ten hold about 5%. The specimen was PBMCs from the stem cell graft donor, collected from the stem cell graft. These receptors came from a human donor who donated a stem cell graft to a child with acute myeloid leukemia.

This clonotype occurred a few times. The rearrangement joins TRBV25-1 to TRBJ2-7; 8 nucleotides line up with TRBD2. The V gene's germline CDR1 is MGHDK and CDR2 SYGVNS. There are 14 residues in the CDR3. Losses at the gene ends were 4 bases for V and 5 bases for J; bases not matched to a gene: 7. CDR3 sequence reads: CASSGSGSVHEQYF. The CDR3 DNA follows: TGTGCCAGCAGTGGCAGCGGGAGCGTCCACGAGCAGTACTTC.

The V call is TRBV20-1, the J call TRBJ2-7; 7 nucleotides agree with TRBD2. V trimming: 3 bases; J trimming: 2 bases; junction bases outside the gene matches: 4. The V gene's germline CDR1 is DFQATT and CDR2 SNEGSKA (reference sequence). The CDR3 extends over 13 amino acids. The CDR3 DNA reads as TGCAGTGCTAGTAGAGCGGGAACCTACGAGCAGTACTTC. Translated: CSASRAGTYEQYF.

The sample holds many counts of this clonotype. This chain connects TRBV5-1 to TRBJ2-3, with 8 bases lining up with TRBD2. This CDR3 region has 17 residues. CDR1 is SGHRS and CDR2 is YFSETQ in the germline V gene. After removal of 1 base from V and 3 bases from J, the junction contained 10 bases not matched to a gene. The CDR3 nucleotides are TGCGCCAGCAGCTTGAGAGCCAGCGGGGGAGCTACAGATACGCAGTATTTT. It is translated as CASSLRASGGATDTQYF.

This clonotype was counted many times. The chain joins TRBV20-1 to TRBJ1-4; TRBD1 matches 7 bases. Germline CDR1 DFQATT, CDR2 SNEGSKA (reference sequence). There are 16 residues in the CDR3. V was clipped by 3 bases and J by 8 bases; unmatched bases: 15. CDR3 sequence: CSARDPVRGRNEKLFF. The CDR3 bases are TGCAGTGCTAGGGATCCGGTGAGGGGGCGCAACGAAAAACTGTTTTTT.

This clonotype showed up many times. V gene TRBV10-3 combines with J gene TRBJ2-1, with 7 bases lining up with TRBD1. J was trimmed by 6 bases and V by 2 bases; bases with no gene match: 4. Germline CDR1 ENHRY, CDR2 SYGVKD. CDR3 length equals 14 residues. Written as DNA, the CDR3 is TGTGCCATCAGTGAGGAGGGACAGTTCAATGAGCAGTTCTTC. Amino acids: CAISEEGQFNEQFF.

This clonotype was picked up many times. The J gene is TRBJ2-7, the V gene TRBV7-8; D unresolved. Germline CDR1 is SGHVS and CDR2 is FQNEAQ. Between the trimmed V and J ends, which lost 0 bases and 3 bases, there was a span of 9 bases. This CDR3 has 14 residues. In DNA form, the CDR3 reads TGTGCCAGCAGCTTAGCGGCGGCAGACTACGAGCAGTACTTC. Translation: CASSLAAADYEQYF.

This clonotype was seen more than once but under ten times. V gene TRBV5-1 combines with J gene TRBJ1-4; 9 positions match TRBD1. This CDR3 has 14 amino acids. CDR1 is SGHRS, CDR2 YFSETQ, per germline. Trimming cost V 2 bases and J 5 bases; bases outside gene matches: 1. Written as DNA, the CDR3 is TGCGCCAGCAGCTTTGACAGGGGGAATGAAAAACTGTTTTTT. Residues: CASSFDRGNEKLFF.

This clonotype was seen a handful of times. This sequence joins TRBV7-9 and TRBJ1-1, with D possibly TRBD1 on 5 matching bases. Germline CDR1 and CDR2: SEHNR and FQNEAQ (reference sequence). This CDR3 has 13 residues. The ends were cut back, 2 bases at V and 4 bases at J, with 8 bases in the middle. The CDR3 loop reads CASSLPGTTEAFF. The CDR3 DNA reads TGTGCCAGCAGCTTACCGGGGACCACTGAAGCTTTCTTT.

This clonotype has a handful of counts. This chain joins TRBV10-1 and TRBJ2-2; 11 nucleotides agree with TRBD1. Trimming at V came to 5 bases and at J to 6 bases, leaving 5 bases not matched to a gene. CDR1 is WNHNN, CDR2 SYGVQD, per germline (reference sequence). The CDR3 is 15 amino acids. Written as DNA, the CDR3 is TGCGCCAGCAGTAATCCGGGACAGGGGGCCGGGGAGCTGTTTTTT. This codes for CASSNPGQGAGELFF.

This clonotype has a handful of counts. The chain links TRBV5-1 to TRBJ2-2, with D hard to call. The CDR3 extends over 13 amino acids. Trimming took off 3 bases at V and 10 bases at J, with 13 bases between the two ends. Germline lookup yields CDR1 SGHRS and CDR2 YFSETQ. As DNA, the CDR3 is TGCGCCAGCAGCTGGGTTAGGGCCCAGGAGCTGTTTTTT. It translates to CASSWVRAQELFF.

The rearrangement joins TRBV4-2 to TRBJ2-5, with TRBD1 identical over 8 bases. The CDR3 spans 17 residues. V shed 8 bases and J 6 bases; nucleotides not matched to a gene: 20. Germline assignment: CDR1 LGHNA and CDR2 YNFKEQ. This chain's CDR3 is CASGPGLLDRVVQTQYF. CDR3 sequence (DNA): TGTGCCAGCGGCCCGGGGCTCCTGGACAGGGTCGTCCAGACCCAGTACTTC.

This clonotype has only a few counts. This chain links TRBV20-1 with TRBJ2-5, with 9 nucleotides matching TRBD2. This CDR3 contains 16 residues. Trimming took 2 bases from V and 5 from J; bases not matched to a gene: 12. The germline V gene encodes CDR1 DFQATT and CDR2 SNEGSKA (reference sequence). The CDR3 DNA reads TGCAGTGCTAGACCCAACCGGGCGGGGGGGGACGAGACCCAGTACTTC. It is translated as CSARPNRAGGDETQYF.

The chain couples TRBV4-1 to TRBJ2-7, with 9 bases fitting TRBD2. The CDR3 spans 17 residues. From germline, CDR1 is MGHRA and CDR2 YSYEKL. The V gene end was trimmed by 0 bases and the J gene end by 8 bases; junction bases not matched to a gene: 14. CDR3 sequence reads: CASSQESVAGALRKQYF. In DNA, the CDR3 is TGCGCCAGCAGCCAAGAATCCGTAGCGGGAGCCCTGAGGAAGCAGTACTTC.

This clonotype occurred a few times. This CDR3 is CASGPPEGGGAAGELFF. As DNA, the CDR3 is TGTGCCAGCGGGCCCCCTGAAGGGGGGGGGGCCGCCGGGGAGCTGTTTTTT. The chain joins TRBV7-9 to TRBJ2-2; TRBD2 is a possible D gene (7 bases). Germline loops: CDR1 SEHNR, CDR2 FQNEAQ (reference sequence). The ends were cut back, 8 bases at V and 6 bases at J, with 25 bases in the middle. This CDR3 spans 17 amino acids.

V usage is TRBV6-1 and J usage is TRBJ2-3; no firm D call. CDR3 size: 13 residues. Germline V CDR1 and CDR2: MNHNS, SASEGT. V gave up 2 bases and J gave up 5 bases, with 8 bases separating them. The CDR3 DNA reads TGTGCCAGCAGTGAATCCATTGGAGATACGCAGTATTTT. It specifies CASSESIGDTQYF.

This clonotype was counted only a few times. V and J are TRBV20-1 and TRBJ2-1; D is ambiguous. V was cut by 2 bases and J by 1 base, with 12 bases left in between. Germline assignment: CDR1 DFQATT and CDR2 SNEGSKA (reference sequence). This CDR3 region has 15 residues. The CDR3 DNA sequence: TGCAGTGCTAGACCCGCTAGTAATTCCTACAATGAGCAGTTCTTC. This encodes CSARPASNSYNEQFF.

This clonotype has just a few counts. The chain has TRBV29-1 and TRBJ2-1; TRBD2 matches at 8 bases. V lost 6 bases and J lost 4; bases outside the gene matches: 5. The germline V gene encodes CDR1 SQVTM and CDR2 ANQGSEA. CDR3 size: 13 residues. CDR3 protein: CSVPGGEYNEQFF. CDR3 nucleotides: TGCAGCGTGCCCGGGGGGGAGTACAATGAGCAGTTCTTC.

The chain joins TRBV11-2 to TRBJ2-5; possibly TRBD1 for D (5 bases). Germline CDR1 reads SGHAT; CDR2 reads FQNNGV. There are 14 residues in the CDR3. The germline V and J ends were trimmed by 5 bases and 5 bases, with 15 bases remaining between them. The CDR3 loop is CASSPRDSFETQYF. For the CDR3, the DNA is TGTGCCAGCAGCCCGCGTGACAGTTTCGAGACCCAGTACTTC.

This clonotype showed up just a few times. This sequence joins TRBV4-1 and TRBJ2-5; TRBD1 is a possible D gene (5 bases). The V end lost 3 bases, the J end lost 2 bases, and 13 bases lay between the germline ends. The V gene's germline CDR1 is MGHRA and CDR2 YSYEKL. This CDR3 has 15 amino acids. CDR3 residues: CASSHPGRTQETQYF. The CDR3 DNA follows: TGCGCCAGCAGCCATCCTGGACGGACACAAGAGACCCAGTACTTC.

A few counts support this clonotype. Sequence at one end of the junction differs from germline and may be a read error. This chain uses TRBV7-7 with TRBJ2-2, with D maybe TRBD1 (5 bases). Germline V gives CDR1 SSHAT, CDR2 FNYEAQ (reference sequence). The CDR3 is made up of 14 amino acids. CDR3 sequence: CASSSRQYTGELFF. CDR3 bases: TGTGCTAGCAGCTCCCGACAGTACACCGGGGAGCTGTTTTTT.

There are a few counts of this clonotype. This chain uses TRBV27 with TRBJ2-7; the match to TRBD2 covers 8 bases. This CDR3 region has 13 residues. Germline CDR1 MNHEY, CDR2 SMNVEV (reference sequence). The V segment lost 7 bases and the J segment 3 bases; nucleotides outside the gene matches: 5. The CDR3 spells CASKPGGGYEQYF. The CDR3 nucleotides read TGTGCCAGCAAGCCCGGGGGGGGCTACGAGCAGTACTTC.

The table lists this clonotype with a few counts. The CDR3 here is CATLHGGVIQETQYF. For the CDR3, the DNA is TGTGCCACGCTCCACGGCGGGGTGATCCAAGAGACCCAGTACTTC. The chain has TRBV5-8 and TRBJ2-5; possibly TRBD2 for D (6 bases). CDR3 length equals 15 residues. Germline CDR1 is SGHTS and CDR2 is YDEGEE. Trimming removed 9 bases from V and 1 base from J, with 19 bases in between.

This clonotype was observed a handful of times. The chain couples TRBV7-2 to TRBJ2-3; D is possibly TRBD1 (6 bases). Germline CDR1 is SGHTA and CDR2 is FQGNSA. The CDR3 is 15 residues long. Trimming pared 0 bases from V and 6 bases from J, leaving 13 bases between. CDR3 nucleotide sequence: TGTGCCAGCAGCTTAGCTGTGGCCAGGGGCGATACGCAGTATTTT. Its protein is CASSLAVARGDTQYF.

This clonotype was seen at least ten times. This chain joins TRBV7-2 and TRBJ2-1, with TRBD1 as a possible D gene (5 bases). With 4 bases removed from V and 8 bases from J, the gap between germline ends came to 12 bases. Germline V gene sequence: CDR1 SGHTA, CDR2 FQGNSA. The CDR3 length is 13 residues. CDR3: CASSYRTQHEQFF. CDR3 DNA sequence: TGTGCCAGCAGCTACAGGACGCAGCATGAGCAGTTCTTC.

The chain links TRBV20-1 to TRBJ2-3; no firm D call. Trimming left V 0 bases short and J 3 bases short, with 7 bases between. Germline loops: CDR1 DFQATT, CDR2 SNEGSKA (reference sequence). There are 13 residues in the CDR3. Here the CDR3 DNA reads TGCAGTGCTAGAGATACACTTACAGATACGCAGTATTTT. Its translation: CSARDTLTDTQYF.

This clonotype was observed a few times. The J gene is TRBJ2-7, the V gene TRBV6-5; TRBD1 aligns across 8 bases. Germline-derived CDR1 and CDR2 are MNHEY and SVGAGI. The CDR3 spans 15 residues. V lost 5 bases to trimming and J lost 8 bases; unmatched junction nucleotides: 14. Here the CDR3 DNA reads TGTGCCAGCAGTGATATAATGGGACAGGCCCCCCAGCAGTACTTC. Its protein product is CASSDIMGQAPQQYF.

This clonotype has ten or more counts. V and J are TRBV12-3 or TRBV12-4 and TRBJ1-1, with D maybe TRBD1 (6 bases). Trimming removed 3 bases at V and 7 bases at J, with 12 bases between. The CDR3 length is 13 residues. The DNA for the CDR3 is TGTGCCAGCAGTTTTGGGGGCCGGGGTGAAGCTTTCTTT. This translates into CASSFGGRGEAFF.

At least ten counts were recorded for this clonotype. The J gene is TRBJ2-7, the V gene TRBV5-6; 11 bases are shared with TRBD2. The junction had 2 bases not matched to a gene; V was cut back by 0 bases and J by 0 bases. The germline CDR1 and CDR2 sequences are SGHDT and YYEEEE. The CDR3 is 16 residues long. The CDR3 loop reads CASSLVGTSGSYEQYF. Here the CDR3 DNA reads TGTGCCAGCAGCTTGGTCGGGACTAGCGGCTCCTACGAGCAGTACTTC. Based on the CDR3 plus reference TRBV5-6 and TRBJ2-7, the full variable domain is DAGVTQSPTHLIKTRGQQVTLRCSPKSGHDTVSWYQQALGQGPQFIFQYYEEEERQRGNFPDRFSGHQFPNYSSELNVNALLLGDSALYLCASSLVGTSGSYEQYFGPGTRLTVT.

The rearrangement uses TRBV29-1 and TRBJ2-2; D is perhaps TRBD1 (6 bases). V lost 8 bases and J lost 3, with 13 bases in between. CDR3 length: 13 residues. CDR1 is SQVTM and CDR2 is ANQGSEA in the germline V gene. CDR3 coding DNA: TGCAGCATCTACAGGGCGGACACCGGGGAGCTGTTTTTT. This sequence encodes CSIYRADTGELFF.

The CDR3 coding sequence is TGTGCCAGCAGCCCGGGACCGGCCTACGAGCAGTACTTC. This gives the protein CASSPGPAYEQYF. This chain connects TRBV7-2 to TRBJ2-7; D is possibly TRBD1 or TRBD2 (5 bases each). The germline gives CDR1 SGHTA, CDR2 FQGNSA. The CDR3 consists of 13 residues. V was pared by 5 bases and J by 2 bases, with 10 bases between.